Each of the 12 T cell receptor beta chains below was sequenced from the same sample in a study of fetal regulatory T cell absence and autoimmunity. Generated by immunoSEQ multiplex PCR, the TCRdb table keeps only in-frame clones and is missing some. The repertoire holds around 45,000 clones, with about 80% as singletons. The sequencing input was cord blood. All receptors derive from a newborn boy with IPEX syndrome.

The chain couples TRBV11-2 to TRBJ2-5; the D gene is possibly TRBD2 (6 bases). V lost 2 bases, J lost 8 bases, and 21 bases lay in between. CDR1 and CDR2 from the germline V gene are SGHAT and FQNNGV. The CDR3 contains 16 residues. The CDR3 sequence is CASSLSRRGRSSTQYF. CDR3 bases: TGTGCCAGCAGCTTATCCCGACGGGGGAGGTCCTCCACCCAGTACTTC.

The V gene is TRBV5-4, the J gene TRBJ2-7, with TRBD1 identical over 8 bases. V lost 4 bases to trimming and J lost 1 base; unmatched junction nucleotides: 4. This CDR3 region has 14 residues. The V gene's germline CDR1 is SGHNT and CDR2 YYREEE (reference sequence). CDR3 in amino acids: CASSPRDRSYEQYF. CDR3 bases: TGTGCCAGCAGCCCCCGGGACAGGTCCTACGAGCAGTACTTC.

The chain uses TRBV4-1 and TRBJ2-3; D might be TRBD2 (6 bases). CDR3 length: 18 amino acids. The germline V gene has CDR1 MGHRA and CDR2 YSYEKL. Trimming left V 0 bases short and J 4 bases short, with 20 bases between. CDR3 sequence: CASSQDPEGPGWADTQYF. For the CDR3, the DNA is TGCGCCAGCAGCCAAGATCCGGAGGGGCCCGGGTGGGCAGATACGCAGTATTTT.

The rearrangement uses TRBV7-9 and TRBJ2-3; the match to TRBD2 covers 9 bases. V lost 3 bases and J lost 0; bases outside the gene matches: 7. Germline values: CDR1 SEHNR, CDR2 FQNEAQ (reference sequence). The CDR3 has 17 amino acids. The CDR3 sequence: CASSFNIAGASTDTQYF. CDR3 coding DNA: TGTGCCAGCAGCTTTAATATAGCGGGGGCGAGCACAGATACGCAGTATTTT.

A few counts support this clone. The rearrangement uses TRBV18 and TRBJ2-7, with 8 nucleotides matching TRBD1. CDR1 is KGHSH and CDR2 is LQKENI in the germline V gene. The CDR3 consists of 15 residues. With 6 bases clipped from V and 4 bases from J, the junction kept 11 bases outside the gene matches. The CDR3 nucleotides read TGTGCCAGCTCCCTCCTTAGGACAGGGATGTACGAGCAGTACTTC. It is translated as CASSLLRTGMYEQYF. The variable domain in full, completed from reference TRBV18 and TRBJ2-7, reads NAGVMQNPRHLVRRRGQEARLRCSPMKGHSHVYWYRQLPEEGLKFMVYLQKENIIDESGMPKERFSAEFPKEGPSILRIQQVVRGDSAAYFCASSLLRTGMYEQYFGPGTRLTVT.

The rearrangement joins TRBV12-5 to TRBJ2-7; 7 positions match TRBD1. CDR1 and CDR2 from the germline V gene are LGHNT and FRNRAP. V shed 1 base, J shed 0 bases, and the junction held 0 bases outside the gene matches. This CDR3 region has 14 residues. The CDR3 sequence: CASGLGQGSYEQYF. The CDR3 coding sequence is TGTGCTAGTGGTTTGGGACAGGGCTCCTACGAGCAGTACTTC.

This chain connects TRBV30 to TRBJ2-7; 8 bases line up with TRBD1. Germline V gives CDR1 GTSNPN, CDR2 SVGIG (reference sequence). This CDR3 comprises 15 residues. With V trimmed by 0 bases and J by 4 bases, 8 bases remained unmatched. The CDR3 sequence is CAWSVYRGFIYEQYF. DNA for the CDR3: TGTGCCTGGAGTGTATACAGGGGGTTTATTTACGAGCAGTACTTC.

This clone has a single count. This rearrangement joins TRBV27 to TRBJ2-3, with TRBD1 as a possible D gene (6 bases). This CDR3 has 13 amino acids. Germline-derived CDR1 and CDR2 are MNHEY and SMNVEV (reference sequence). Trimming shortened V by 7 bases and J by 7 bases, and 15 bases separated the two germline ends. The CDR3 loop is CASTSYGQYTQYF. The CDR3 DNA is TGTGCCAGCACCTCTTACGGACAGTATACGCAGTATTTT.

The chain combines TRBV5-4 with TRBJ2-7; 11 bases match TRBD1. The germline gives CDR1 SGHNT, CDR2 YYREEE (reference sequence). CDR3 length equals 14 residues. Trimming took 3 bases from V and 3 from J; bases not matched to a gene: 2. The chain's CDR3 is CASSSGTGGYEQYF. The CDR3 DNA sequence: TGTGCCAGCAGCTCCGGGACAGGGGGCTACGAGCAGTACTTC.

This clone was found once. V gene TRBV6-5 combines with J gene TRBJ2-5, with a weak D call TRBD2 (6 bases). The CDR3 has 13 amino acids. V lost 7 bases to trimming and J lost 5 bases, with 14 bases between them. The germline CDR1 and CDR2 sequences are MNHEY and SVGAGI. The CDR3 loop reads CASIGGAGETQYF. CDR3 bases: TGTGCCAGCATCGGAGGGGCAGGGGAGACCCAGTACTTC.

The J gene is TRBJ2-2, the V gene TRBV2; D not resolved. V was cut by 6 bases and J by 3 bases, with 5 bases left in between. Per the germline V gene, CDR1 is SNHLY and CDR2 is FYNNEI. The CDR3 contains 12 residues. The CDR3 spells CASRGYTGELFF. In DNA form, the CDR3 reads TGTGCCAGCAGAGGGTACACCGGGGAGCTGTTTTTT.

This chain uses TRBV29-1 with TRBJ1-1, with D tentatively TRBD1 (6 bases). Trimming removed 3 bases at V and 4 bases at J, with 6 bases between. Germline V lookup: CDR1 SQVTM, CDR2 ANQGSEA. The CDR3 spans 11 residues. The CDR3: CSVDRGTEAFF. CDR3 sequence (DNA): TGCAGCGTTGACAGGGGCACTGAAGCTTTCTTT.